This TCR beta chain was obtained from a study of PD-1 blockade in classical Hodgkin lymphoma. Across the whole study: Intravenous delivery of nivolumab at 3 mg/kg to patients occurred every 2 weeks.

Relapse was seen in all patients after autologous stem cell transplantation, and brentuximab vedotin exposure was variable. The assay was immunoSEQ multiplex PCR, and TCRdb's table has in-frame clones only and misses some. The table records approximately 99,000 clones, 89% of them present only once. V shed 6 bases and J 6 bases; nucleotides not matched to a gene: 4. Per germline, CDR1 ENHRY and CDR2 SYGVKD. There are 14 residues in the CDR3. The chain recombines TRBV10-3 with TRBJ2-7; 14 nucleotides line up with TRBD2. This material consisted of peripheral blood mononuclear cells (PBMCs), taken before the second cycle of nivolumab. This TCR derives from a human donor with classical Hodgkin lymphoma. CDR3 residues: CAIRGTSGSREQYF. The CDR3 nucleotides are TGTGCCATCAGGGGGACTAGCGGGAGTCGCGAGCAGTACTTC.